This T cell receptor beta chain was profiled in a study of T cells in Graves' hyperthyroidism and ophthalmopathy. Study details: Sampling of peripheral blood happened at initial diagnosis, prior to any treatment.

Amplified regions were TCR beta CDR3 sequences from RNA transcripts. In the first-round RT-PCR of the TCR CDR3, the HTBI primer set was used. A single record per CDR3 protein comes from TCRdb applying MiXCR to the multiplex PCR reads. Seen here are about 610,000 distinct CDR3 sequences, around 15% observed once, and the top ten hold about 4%. In this sample, this clonotype turned up many times. Trimming cost V 6 bases and J 3 bases, with 15 bases left between them. Per the germline V gene, CDR1 is SGHAT and CDR2 is FQNNGV. The CDR3 consists of 16 residues. Uncontrolled infection, other autoimmune disease, pregnancy or lactation disqualified patients from enrolment. The diagnoses drew upon clinical symptoms, serum thyroxine and TRAb, thyroid ultrasound and orbital computed tomography.

The chain employs TRBV11-2 and TRBJ2-6; D is perhaps TRBD1 (6 bases). This TCR was recovered from a woman between 40 and 55 years old with Graves' ophthalmopathy. Sequencing was done on a sample of blood. The DNA for the CDR3 is TGTGCCAGCAGGTCTGCAGGGGTTTATGGGGCCAACGTCCTGACTTTC. The encoded protein is CASRSAGVYGANVLTF.